The clone carrying this T cell receptor (beta chain) was counted many times. The antigen remains unidentified. This entry comes from a study of blood T cells in healthy people across ages. Study-wide points: Per million T cells, the diversity of TCR beta decreased roughly linearly as age advanced. More naive CD4+ cells and higher diversity marked long-lived donors relative to aged donors.

In terms of origin and age, donors were healthy Caucasian individuals from Russia aged about 6 to 95. PBMCs numbering at least 7 million were isolated per sample. For the second PCR, which ran for about 6 to 11 cycles, a sample-barcoded 5' primer and a J-beta primer mix were used. TCRdb processed the 5' RACE reads anew with MiXCR; each CDR3 protein has one entry. The data contain 1.5 million to 2 million distinct CDR3 sequences, about 30% of them singletons. Sequenced input: blood. The source is a woman aged 25 to 45 in good health.

CDR3 region: CSVVTGTLSREQYF. The CDR3 DNA sequence: TGCAGCGTAGTCACAGGGACACTCTCTCGGGAGCAGTACTTC. The rearrangement joins TRBV29-1 to TRBJ2-7; D might be TRBD1 (6 bases). The germline CDR1 and CDR2 sequences are SQVTM and ANQGSEA. The CDR3 covers 14 residues. V was clipped by 6 bases and J by 7 bases, with 22 bases between them.